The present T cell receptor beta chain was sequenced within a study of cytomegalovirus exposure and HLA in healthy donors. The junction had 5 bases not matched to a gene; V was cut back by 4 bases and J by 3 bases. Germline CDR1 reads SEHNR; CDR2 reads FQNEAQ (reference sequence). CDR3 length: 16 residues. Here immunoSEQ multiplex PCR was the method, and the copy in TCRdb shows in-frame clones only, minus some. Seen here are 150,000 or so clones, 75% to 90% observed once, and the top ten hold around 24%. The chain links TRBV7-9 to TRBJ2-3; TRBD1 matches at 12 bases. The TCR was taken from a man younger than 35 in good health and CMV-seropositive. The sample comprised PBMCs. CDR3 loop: CASSWGTGGRTDTQYF. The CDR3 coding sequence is TGTGCCAGCAGCTGGGGGACAGGGGGCCGAACAGATACGCAGTATTTT.